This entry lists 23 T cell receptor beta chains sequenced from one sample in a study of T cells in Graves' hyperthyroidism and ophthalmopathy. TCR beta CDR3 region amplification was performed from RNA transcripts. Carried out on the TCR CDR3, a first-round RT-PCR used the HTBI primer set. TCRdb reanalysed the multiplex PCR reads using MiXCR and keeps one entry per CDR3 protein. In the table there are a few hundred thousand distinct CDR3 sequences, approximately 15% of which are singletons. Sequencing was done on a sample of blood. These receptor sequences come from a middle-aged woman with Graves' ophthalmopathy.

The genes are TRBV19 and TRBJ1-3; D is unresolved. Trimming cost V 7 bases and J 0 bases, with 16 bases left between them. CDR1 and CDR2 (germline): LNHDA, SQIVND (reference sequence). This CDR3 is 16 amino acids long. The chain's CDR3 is CASTSRNPPSGNTIYF. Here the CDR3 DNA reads TGTGCCAGTACCTCAAGGAACCCGCCCTCTGGAAACACCATATATTTT.

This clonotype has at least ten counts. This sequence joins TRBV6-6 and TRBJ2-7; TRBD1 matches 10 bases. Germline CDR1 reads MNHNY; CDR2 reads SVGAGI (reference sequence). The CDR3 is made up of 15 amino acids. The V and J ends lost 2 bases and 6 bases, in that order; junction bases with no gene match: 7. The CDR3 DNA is TGTGCCAGCAGTTACCTAGGGACAGGGGTGGGCGAGCAGTACTTC. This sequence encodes CASSYLGTGVGEQYF.

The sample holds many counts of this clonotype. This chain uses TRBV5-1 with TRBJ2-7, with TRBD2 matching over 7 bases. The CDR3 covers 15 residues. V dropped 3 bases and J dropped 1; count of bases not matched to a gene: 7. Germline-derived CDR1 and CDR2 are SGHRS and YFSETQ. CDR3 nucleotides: TGCGCCAGCAGCTCAAGAGTGGGGGGGTCCTACGAGCAGTACTTC. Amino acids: CASSSRVGGSYEQYF.

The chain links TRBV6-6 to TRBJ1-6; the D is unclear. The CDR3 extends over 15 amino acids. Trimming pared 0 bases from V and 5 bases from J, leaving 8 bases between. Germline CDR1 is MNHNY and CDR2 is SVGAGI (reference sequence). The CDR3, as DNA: TGTGCCAGCAGTTACTCCCTGAGTAATAATTCACCCCTCCACTTT. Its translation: CASSYSLSNNSPLHF.

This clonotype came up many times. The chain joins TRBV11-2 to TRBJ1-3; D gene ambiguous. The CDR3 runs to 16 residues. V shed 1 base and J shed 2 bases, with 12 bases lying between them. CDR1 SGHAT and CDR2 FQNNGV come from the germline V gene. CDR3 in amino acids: CASSLGLLGTGNTIYF. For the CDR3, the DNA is TGTGCCAGCAGCTTAGGACTCCTAGGGACTGGAAACACCATATATTTT.

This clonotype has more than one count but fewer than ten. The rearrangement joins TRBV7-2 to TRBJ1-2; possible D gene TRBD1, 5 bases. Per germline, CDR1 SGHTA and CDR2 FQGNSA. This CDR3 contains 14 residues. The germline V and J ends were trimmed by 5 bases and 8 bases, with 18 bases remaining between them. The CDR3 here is CASSNSGLLWGYTF. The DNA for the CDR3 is TGTGCCAGCAGCAATTCGGGGCTACTGTGGGGCTACACCTTC. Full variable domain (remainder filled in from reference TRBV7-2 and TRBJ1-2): GAGVSQSPSNKVTEKGKDVELRCDPISGHTALYWYRQSLGQGLEFLIYFQGNSAPDKSGLPSDRFSAERTGGSVSTLTIQRTQQEDSAVYLCASSNSGLLWGYTFGSGTRLTVV.

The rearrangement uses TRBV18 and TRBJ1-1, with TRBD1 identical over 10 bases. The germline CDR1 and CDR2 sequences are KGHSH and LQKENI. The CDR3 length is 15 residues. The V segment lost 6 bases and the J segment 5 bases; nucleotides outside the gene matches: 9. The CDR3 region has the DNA TGTGCCAGCTCGGCCTGGGACAGGGGAGGGACTGAAGCTTTCTTT. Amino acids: CASSAWDRGGTEAFF.

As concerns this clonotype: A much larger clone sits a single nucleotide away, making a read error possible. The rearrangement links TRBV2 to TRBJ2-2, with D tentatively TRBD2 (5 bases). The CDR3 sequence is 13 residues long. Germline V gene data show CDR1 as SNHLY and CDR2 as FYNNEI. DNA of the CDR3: TGTACCAGCAGCGAACAGCGGACCGGGGAGCTGTTTTTT. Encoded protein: CTSSEQRTGELFF.

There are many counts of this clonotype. The CDR3 is CASSLASGGFDEQFF. CDR3 DNA: TGTGCCAGCAGCTTAGCTAGCGGGGGGTTTGATGAGCAGTTCTTC. The genes are TRBV11-3 and TRBJ2-1, with 11 positions matching TRBD2. V shed 1 base and J 8 bases; nucleotides not matched to a gene: 4. The CDR3 consists of 15 residues. In germline, CDR1 is SGHNT, CDR2 YENEEA.

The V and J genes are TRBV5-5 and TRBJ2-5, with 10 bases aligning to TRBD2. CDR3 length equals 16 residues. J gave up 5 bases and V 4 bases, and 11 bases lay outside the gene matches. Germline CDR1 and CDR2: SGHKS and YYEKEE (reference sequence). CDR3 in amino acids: CASSGGLAGVGETQYF. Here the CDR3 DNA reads TGTGCCAGCAGCGGGGGCCTAGCGGGAGTTGGGGAGACCCAGTACTTC.

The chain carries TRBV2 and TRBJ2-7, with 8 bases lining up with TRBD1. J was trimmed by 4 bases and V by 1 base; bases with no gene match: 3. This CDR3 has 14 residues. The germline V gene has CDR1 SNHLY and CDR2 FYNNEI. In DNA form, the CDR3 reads TGTGCCAGCAGTGAAGGGGACAGGACTTACGAGCAGTACTTC. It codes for CASSEGDRTYEQYF.

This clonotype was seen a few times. CDR3 residues: CASSGGQGSSYEQYF. DNA of the CDR3: TGTGCCAGCAGCGGGGGACAGGGTAGCTCCTACGAGCAGTACTTC. This rearrangement joins TRBV7-6 to TRBJ2-7; 9 nucleotides line up with TRBD1. CDR3 length: 15 amino acids. Trimming removed 5 bases from V and 0 bases from J; junction bases left unmatched: 5. From germline, CDR1 is SGHVS and CDR2 FNYEAQ.

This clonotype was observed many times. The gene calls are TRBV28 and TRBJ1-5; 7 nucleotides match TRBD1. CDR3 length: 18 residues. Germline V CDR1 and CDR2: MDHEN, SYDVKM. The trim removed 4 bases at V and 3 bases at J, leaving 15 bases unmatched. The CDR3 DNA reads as TGTGCCAGCAGTTCACCGGGGGGGTCCGGGACAGACAATCAGCCCCAGCATTTT. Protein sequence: CASSSPGGSGTDNQPQHF.

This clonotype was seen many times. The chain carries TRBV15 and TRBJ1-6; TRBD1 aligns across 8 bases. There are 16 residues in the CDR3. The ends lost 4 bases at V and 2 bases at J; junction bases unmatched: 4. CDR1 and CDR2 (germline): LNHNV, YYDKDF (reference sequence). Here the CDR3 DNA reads TGTGCCACCAGCACCTCAGGGGGCGCCTATAATTCACCCCTCCACTTT. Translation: CATSTSGGAYNSPLHF.

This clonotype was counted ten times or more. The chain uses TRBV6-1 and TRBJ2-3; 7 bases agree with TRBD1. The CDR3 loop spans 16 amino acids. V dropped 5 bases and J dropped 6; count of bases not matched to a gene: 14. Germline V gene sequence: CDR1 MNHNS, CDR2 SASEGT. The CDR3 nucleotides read TGTGCCAGCAGTTCGGACAGGTTAATCTCCGGGGATACGCAGTATTTT. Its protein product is CASSSDRLISGDTQYF.

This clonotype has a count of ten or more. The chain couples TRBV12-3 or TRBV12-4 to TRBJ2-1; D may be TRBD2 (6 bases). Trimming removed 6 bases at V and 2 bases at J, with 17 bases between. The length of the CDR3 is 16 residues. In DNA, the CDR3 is TGTGCCAGCAGCGTCCTTAGCGGAGCCACCTACAATGAGCAGTTCTTC. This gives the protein CASSVLSGATYNEQFF.

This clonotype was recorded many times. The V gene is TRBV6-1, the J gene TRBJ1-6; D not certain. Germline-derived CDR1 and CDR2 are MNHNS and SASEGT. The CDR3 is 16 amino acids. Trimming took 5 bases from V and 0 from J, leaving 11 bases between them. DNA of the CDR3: TGTGCCAGCAGTCAACTAGCGAGCTCCTATAATTCACCCCTCCACTTT. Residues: CASSQLASSYNSPLHF.

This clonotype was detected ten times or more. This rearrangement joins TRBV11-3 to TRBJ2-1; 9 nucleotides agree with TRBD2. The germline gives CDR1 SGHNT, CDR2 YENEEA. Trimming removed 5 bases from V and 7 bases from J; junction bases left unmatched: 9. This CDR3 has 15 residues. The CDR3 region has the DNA TGTGCCAGCAGCCCAAGAGCGGGAGGCAGTAATGAGCAGTTCTTC. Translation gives CASSPRAGGSNEQFF.

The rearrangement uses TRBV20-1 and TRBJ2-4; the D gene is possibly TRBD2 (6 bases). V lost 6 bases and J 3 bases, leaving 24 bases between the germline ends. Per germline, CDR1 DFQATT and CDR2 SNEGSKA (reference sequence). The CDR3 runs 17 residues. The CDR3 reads CSASKGGALSGKNIQYF. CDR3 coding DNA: TGCAGTGCCAGCAAAGGCGGGGCCCTGTCGGGCAAAAACATTCAGTACTTC.

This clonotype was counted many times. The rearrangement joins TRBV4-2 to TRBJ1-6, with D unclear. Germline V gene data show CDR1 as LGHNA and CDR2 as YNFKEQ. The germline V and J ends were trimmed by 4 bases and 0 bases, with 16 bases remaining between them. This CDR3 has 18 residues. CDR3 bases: TGTGCCAGCAGCCGTTGGACGGAAGCGAGCTCCTATAATTCACCCCTCCACTTT. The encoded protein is CASSRWTEASSYNSPLHF.

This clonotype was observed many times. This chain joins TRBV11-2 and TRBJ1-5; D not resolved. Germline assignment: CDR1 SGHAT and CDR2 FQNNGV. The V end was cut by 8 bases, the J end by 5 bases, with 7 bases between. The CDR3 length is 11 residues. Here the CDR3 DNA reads TGTGCCAGCGGGATAGATCAGCCCCAGCATTTT. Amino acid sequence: CASGIDQPQHF.

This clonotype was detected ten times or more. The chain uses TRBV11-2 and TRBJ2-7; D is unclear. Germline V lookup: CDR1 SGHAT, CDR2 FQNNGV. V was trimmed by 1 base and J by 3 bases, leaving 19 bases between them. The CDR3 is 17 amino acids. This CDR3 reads CASSLVDVPLQVYEQYF. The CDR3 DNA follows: TGTGCCAGCAGCTTAGTAGATGTGCCCCTTCAGGTCTACGAGCAGTACTTC.

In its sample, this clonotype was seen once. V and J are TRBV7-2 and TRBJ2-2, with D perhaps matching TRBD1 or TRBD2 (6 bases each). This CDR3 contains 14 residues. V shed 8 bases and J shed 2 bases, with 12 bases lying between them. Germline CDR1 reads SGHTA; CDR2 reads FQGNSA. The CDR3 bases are TGTGCCAGCGGACAGCGGGTTAACACCGGGGAGCTGTTTTTT. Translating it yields CASGQRVNTGELFF.